This T cell receptor (beta chain) was observed in a study of T cells in Graves' hyperthyroidism and ophthalmopathy. Study observations and caveats: Peripheral blood also featured most of the thyroid clonotypes expanded above 0.001.

This clonotype showed up many times. Antigen specificity is unknown. RNA transcripts served as the template for amplifying TCR beta CDR3 regions. Carried out on the TCR CDR3, a first-round RT-PCR used the HTBI primer set. TCRdb reprocessed the multiplex PCR reads with MiXCR, giving one entry per CDR3 protein. The table includes 450,000 to 650,000 distinct CDR3 sequences, approximately 14% detected once. CDR3 length: 15 residues. Trimming took 3 bases from V and 5 from J, leaving 16 bases between them. The specimen sequenced was blood. This chain links TRBV12-3 or TRBV12-4 with TRBJ1-2; D may be TRBD1 (6 bases). The sequence was obtained from a young woman with Graves' ophthalmopathy. The CDR3 DNA reads TGTGCCAGCAGTTTTGAACCGGGACACCGGTATGGCTACACCTTC. It yields the protein CASSFEPGHRYGYTF.